Included here is one T cell receptor (beta chain) sequence, with context. These data come from a study of blood T cell repertoires in COVID-19. The overall study: Samples of COVID-19 (acute and convalescent) were obtained from the United States, Italy and Spain. PBMCs, B-cell-depleted T cells, or T cells provided the cDNA or gDNA that made up the material.

Original analysis: By means of reference gene primer amplification, nucleated cell counts were estimated. Using immunoSEQ multiplex PCR, the repertoire was profiled, and TCRdb retains in-frame clones only, with some absent. For V, J and clone size, that table is used; D and trimming come from the DNA. Among roughly 250,000 clones listed, roughly 90% were seen once. Trimming pared 6 bases from V and 6 bases from J, leaving 18 bases between. Germline V gene sequence: CDR1 SNHLY, CDR2 FYNNEI. The CDR3 has 14 residues. Sequencing input: peripheral blood. This chain joins TRBV2 and TRBJ2-7; tentatively, D is TRBD2 (7 bases). The TCR was taken from a man in his sixties who had recovered from COVID-19. In nucleotides, the CDR3 is TGTGCCAGCAGGAGCGGGACACTTAACAGCGAGCAGTACGTC. Protein product: CASRSGTLNSEQYV.